This T cell receptor (beta chain) was captured by sequencing in a study of OX40 agonist ivuxolimab in advanced cancers. Study-wide background: Prior anti-PD-1, anti-PD-L1 or anti-CTLA-4 therapy was allowed; more than 30% had some. Partial responses were achieved by three patients: one hepatocellular carcinoma, two cutaneous melanoma.

From germline, CDR1 is LNHDA and CDR2 SQIVND (reference sequence). The CDR3 extends over 20 amino acids. Unmatched junction bases numbered 15, after V lost 5 bases and J lost 0 bases. Sequenced by immunoSEQ multiplex PCR; TCRdb stores in-frame clones only, minus some. The repertoire holds some 32,000 clones, 80% to 85% seen once, with approximately 20% in the top ten. The clonotype originates from an adult with an advanced solid tumor such as melanoma, head and neck, liver or kidney cancer. This sample comprised CD4+ or CD8+ T cells sorted from blood, obtained in a trial of the OX40 agonist ivuxolimab. The chain is built from TRBV19 and TRBJ1-6; TRBD1 aligns across 8 bases. The CDR3 protein is CASSVGPGQEGSSYNSPLHF. Here the CDR3 DNA reads TGTGCCAGTAGTGTCGGACCGGGACAGGAGGGAAGCTCCTATAATTCACCCCTCCACTTT.